The source of this T cell receptor (beta chain) is a study of cytomegalovirus exposure and HLA in healthy donors. Study conclusions and caveats: With later analysis, a missense DCLRE1C variant became linked to TCR beta V- and J-gene trimming. The study had only CMV serostatus as immune exposure information. From TCR beta sequences, most subjects' HLA-A and HLA-B alleles were reportedly predicted accurately. Presence/absence analyses supposed approximately even sequencing depth among donors.

The PCR had 60 Vbeta and 13 Jbeta primers. The assay was immunoSEQ multiplex PCR, and TCRdb's table has in-frame clones only and misses some. This table has 100,000 to 150,000 clones, over 70% appearing once. CDR3 length: 15 residues. CDR1 is SNHLY, CDR2 FYNNEI, per germline. The V end lost 4 bases, the J end lost 4 bases, and 13 bases lay between the germline ends. This clone was seen just once. Its antigen is unidentified. The chain combines TRBV2 with TRBJ2-2; D is unresolved. Source material: PBMCs. The sequence was collected from a woman aged 40-49 years in good health and CMV-seronegative. As DNA, the CDR3 is TGTGCCAGCAGTGTTGCGGCCCCGAGCACCGGGGAGCTGTTTTTT. Amino acids: CASSVAAPSTGELFF. Combining the CDR3 with reference TRBV2 and TRBJ2-2 gives the whole variable domain EPEVTQTPSHQVTQMGQEVILRCVPISNHLYFYWYRQILGQKVEFLVSFYNNEISEKSEIFDDQFSVERPDGSNFTLKIRSTKLEDSAMYFCASSVAAPSTGELFFGEGSRLTVL.